The rows below give T cell receptor beta chains drawn from one sample of a study of CD8+CD57+ T cells in acquired aplastic anemia. TCRdb recomputed calls from the reads with MiXCR, one row per CDR3 protein. This table has 200,000 to 300,000 distinct CDR3 sequences, approximately 79% appearing once. Sequencing was carried out using sorted CD4+, CD8+, or CD8+CD57+ T cells (not recorded which) from PBMCs. Receptors were obtained from a human donor with aplastic anemia. The CDR3 runs from the conserved cysteine through the conserved F or W. Each record gives: J gene, V gene, clone size, D gene, CDR3 protein, CDR3 DNA. The D gene is left open where the match is weak. Part of the rows lack a size; the others show once, few, many or a class for expanded clones.

j_gene: TRBJ2-3
v_gene: TRBV2
abundance: -
d_gene: -
CDR3aa: CASGDDGTDTQYF
CDR3nt: TGTGCCAGCGGCGACGATGGCACAGATACGCAGTATTTT

j_gene: TRBJ2-5
v_gene: TRBV15
abundance: -
d_gene: -
CDR3aa: CASSPGSEKETQYF
CDR3nt: TGTGCCAGCAGTCCCGGGAGCGAGAAAGAGACCCAGTACTTC

j_gene: TRBJ2-3
v_gene: TRBV7-6
abundance: -
d_gene: TRBD1
CDR3aa: CASSSDRGRRHRLYF
CDR3nt: TGTGCCAGCAGCTCTGACAGGGGGCGCCGACATAGGCTATATTTT

j_gene: TRBJ2-5
v_gene: TRBV24-1
abundance: -
d_gene: -
CDR3aa: CATGVGETQYF
CDR3nt: TGTGCCACCGGAGTCGGTGAGACCCAGTACTTC

j_gene: TRBJ1-2
v_gene: TRBV7-9
abundance: -
d_gene: -
CDR3aa: CASSLVAGLHGYTF
CDR3nt: TGTGCCAGCAGCTTAGTGGCGGGTTTGCATGGCTACACCTTC

j_gene: TRBJ2-3
v_gene: TRBV7-2
abundance: -
d_gene: TRBD2
CDR3aa: CASSYAGGPGTQYF
CDR3nt: TGTGCCAGCAGCTACGCGGGAGGGCCCGGTACGCAGTATTTT

j_gene: TRBJ2-5
v_gene: TRBV19
abundance: few
d_gene: TRBD2
CDR3aa: CASTGTSGTWGETQYF
CDR3nt: TGTGCCAGTACCGGGACTAGCGGGACTTGGGGAGAGACCCAGTACTTC

j_gene: TRBJ1-4
v_gene: TRBV15
abundance: -
d_gene: -
CDR3aa: CATSISSYSGKLFF
CDR3nt: TGTGCCACCAGCATAAGTTCTTACTCGGGAAAACTGTTTTTT

j_gene: TRBJ2-3
v_gene: TRBV7-2
abundance: -
d_gene: -
CDR3aa: CASSLAHPSYNQQF
CDR3nt: TGTGCCAGCAGCTTAGCCCACCCCTCCTACAATCAGCAGTTT

j_gene: TRBJ2-3
v_gene: TRBV7-9
abundance: -
d_gene: -
CDR3aa: CASGDGGSDTRYF
CDR3nt: TGTGCCAGCGGGGACGGGGGAAGCGATACGCGGTATTTT

j_gene: TRBJ2-3
v_gene: TRBV7-8
abundance: -
d_gene: -
CDR3aa: CASSVGGERTATQYF
CDR3nt: TGTGCCAGCAGCGTAGGGGGAGAGCGCACTGCTACGCAGTATTTT

j_gene: TRBJ2-3
v_gene: TRBV7-9
abundance: once
d_gene: -
CDR3aa: CASSFQRSAGSAEYF
CDR3nt: TGTGCCAGCAGCTTTCAAAGAAGCGCGGGGAGCGCGGAGTATTTT

j_gene: TRBJ1-2
v_gene: TRBV7-9
abundance: -
d_gene: -
CDR3aa: CASSFQRGGVGDGYTF
CDR3nt: TGTGCCAGCAGCTTTCAAAGAGGCGGGGTGGGCGATGGCTACACCTTC

j_gene: TRBJ1-2
v_gene: TRBV2
abundance: few
d_gene: TRBD1
CDR3aa: CASSDGDRGLDYGCTF
CDR3nt: TGTGCCAGCAGTGATGGGGACAGGGGCTTGGACTATGGCTGCACCTTC

j_gene: TRBJ2-3
v_gene: TRBV5-1
abundance: -
d_gene: TRBD2
CDR3aa: CASSLVTSGGGTDTQYF
CDR3nt: TGCGCCAGCAGCTTGGTGACTAGCGGGGGGGGTACAGATACGCAGTATTTT

j_gene: TRBJ2-1
v_gene: TRBV11-1
abundance: -
d_gene: TRBD2
CDR3aa: CASSLALSGGAGEQFF
CDR3nt: TGTGCCAGCAGCTTAGCGCTAAGCGGGGGGGCCGGTGAGCAGTTCTTC

j_gene: TRBJ2-2
v_gene: TRBV2
abundance: few
d_gene: -
CDR3aa: CASGDGGTDTQNFGPVF
CDR3nt: -

j_gene: TRBJ2-3
v_gene: TRBV7-3
abundance: -
d_gene: -
CDR3aa: CASSSEGGADTKYF
CDR3nt: TGTGCCAGCAGCTCGGAGGGAGGTGCCGACACCAAGTATTTT

j_gene: TRBJ1-5
v_gene: TRBV11-1
abundance: once
d_gene: -
CDR3aa: CASSEAHSNQPQHF
CDR3nt: TGTGCCAGCAGTGAGGCGCATAGCAATCAGCCCCAGCACTTT

j_gene: TRBJ2-5
v_gene: TRBV7-9
abundance: -
d_gene: -
CDR3aa: CAYEVAAYQETQYTQYF
CDR3nt: TGTGCCTACGAGGTAGCGGCGTATCAAGAGACCCAGTACACCCAGTACTTC

j_gene: TRBJ2-7
v_gene: TRBV7-2
abundance: few
d_gene: -
CDR3aa: CASSLGKGYEQYF
CDR3nt: TGTGCCAGCAGCTTGGGAAAGGGCTACGAGCAGTACTTC

j_gene: TRBJ2-5
v_gene: TRBV7-8
abundance: -
d_gene: TRBD2
CDR3aa: CASSFGGRAWELFF
CDR3nt: TGTGCCAGCAGCTTTGGCGGGAGGGCCTGGGAGCTGTTTTTC

j_gene: TRBJ1-2
v_gene: TRBV2
abundance: -
d_gene: -
CDR3aa: CASCGAGGREGGYTF
CDR3nt: TGTGCCAGCTGTGGAGCGGGGGGTCGCGAAGGAGGCTACACCTTC

j_gene: TRBJ2-1
v_gene: TRBV6-1
abundance: -
d_gene: TRBD1
CDR3aa: CASREGTGTLDEQFF
CDR3nt: TGTGCCAGCAGGGAGGGGACAGGGACTTTGGATGAGCAGTTCTTC

j_gene: TRBJ1-5
v_gene: TRBV5-4
abundance: once
d_gene: -
CDR3aa: CASSLLGTQPQHF
CDR3nt: TGTGCCAGCAGCCTTTTAGGGACTCAGCCCCAGCATTTT

j_gene: TRBJ1-2
v_gene: TRBV3-1
abundance: -
d_gene: -
CDR3aa: CASSPEPGQNYGYTF
CDR3nt: TGTGCCAGCAGCCCAGAACCGGGACAAAACTATGGCTACACCTTC

j_gene: TRBJ1-1
v_gene: TRBV7-2
abundance: -
d_gene: -
CDR3aa: CASSFTTVNTEAFF
CDR3nt: TGTGCCAGCAGCTTTACGACTGTTAACACTGAAGCTTTCTTT

j_gene: TRBJ2-1
v_gene: TRBV11-2
abundance: once
d_gene: TRBD1
CDR3aa: CASSNGQGMGEQFF
CDR3nt: TGTGCCAGCAGCAATGGACAGGGGATGGGTGAGCAGTTCTTC

j_gene: TRBJ2-1
v_gene: TRBV9
abundance: -
d_gene: -
CDR3aa: CASSVGSDTHNVQFF
CDR3nt: TGTGCCAGCAGCGTAGGGTCCGATACGCACAATGTTCAGTTCTTC

j_gene: TRBJ1-1
v_gene: TRBV9
abundance: -
d_gene: -
CDR3aa: CASVKGAESAEAFF
CDR3nt: TGTGCCAGCGTAAAGGGTGCGGAGAGTGCTGAAGCTTTCTTT

j_gene: TRBJ2-5
v_gene: TRBV7-2
abundance: -
d_gene: -
CDR3aa: CASTPVGSPKTEQF
CDR3nt: TGTGCCAGCACCCCGGTGGGCTCACCGAAGACCGAGCAGTTC

j_gene: TRBJ1-6
v_gene: TRBV10-3
abundance: -
d_gene: -
CDR3aa: CATRPVTGADSPLHF
CDR3nt: TGTGCCACCCGACCCGTAACAGGAGCCGATTCACCCCTCCACTTT

j_gene: TRBJ2-5
v_gene: TRBV7-8
abundance: many
d_gene: -
CDR3aa: CARRGARETQYF
CDR3nt: TGTGCCAGAAGGGGGGCTAGGGAGACCCAGTACTTC

j_gene: TRBJ2-3
v_gene: TRBV2
abundance: few
d_gene: TRBD2
CDR3aa: CASSLGGGPATQYF
CDR3nt: TGTGCCAGCAGCTTGGGCGGGGGTCCCGCTACGCAGTATTTT

j_gene: TRBJ2-3
v_gene: TRBV9
abundance: -
d_gene: -
CDR3aa: CASSLGTGGIDTHF
CDR3nt: TGTGCCAGCAGCTTAGGGACTGGCGGAATAGATACGCATTTT

j_gene: TRBJ2-3
v_gene: TRBV7-9
abundance: -
d_gene: -
CDR3aa: CASSYTSANTQYF
CDR3nt: TGTGCCAGCAGCTATACGAGCGCAAATACGCAGTATTTT

j_gene: TRBJ2-3
v_gene: TRBV7-8
abundance: -
d_gene: -
CDR3aa: CASGLGGTPTKHF
CDR3nt: TGTGCCAGCGGCTTAGGGGGAACTCCTACGAAGCATTTT

j_gene: TRBJ2-1
v_gene: TRBV11-2
abundance: -
d_gene: TRBD2
CDR3aa: CASNAVRSGGSDEQFF
CDR3nt: TGTGCCAGCAACGCCGTCAGGAGCGGGGGGAGCGATGAGCAGTTCTTC

j_gene: TRBJ2-7
v_gene: TRBV15
abundance: -
d_gene: -
CDR3aa: CATSRDPSYEQYF
CDR3nt: TGTGCCACCAGCAGAGATCCCTCCTACGAGCAGTACTTC

j_gene: TRBJ2-1
v_gene: TRBV14
abundance: once
d_gene: -
CDR3aa: CASSEGGLGEKLF
CDR3nt: TGTGCCAGCAGTGAAGGGGGGCTTGGTGAGAAGTTGTTC

j_gene: TRBJ2-3
v_gene: TRBV7-6
abundance: -
d_gene: -
CDR3aa: CASSISVGNEQLFF
CDR3nt: TGTGCCAGCTCCATATCTGTTGGGAATGAGCAGTTGTTCTTT

j_gene: TRBJ2-3
v_gene: TRBV9
abundance: -
d_gene: -
CDR3aa: CASSVGGGAPSTDTQYF
CDR3nt: TGTGCCAGCAGCGTAGGCGGAGGGGCGCCAAGCACAGATACGCAGTATTTT

j_gene: TRBJ2-5
v_gene: TRBV7-2
abundance: -
d_gene: TRBD1
CDR3aa: CASSLTGGNQETQYF
CDR3nt: TGTGCCAGCAGCTTGACAGGGGGCAACCAAGAGACCCAGTACTTC

j_gene: TRBJ1-5
v_gene: TRBV11-3
abundance: -
d_gene: TRBD1
CDR3aa: CASSLDLTGNTPALF
CDR3nt: TGTGCCAGCAGCTTAGATCTGACAGGGAACACGCCAGCGCTCTTT

j_gene: TRBJ2-1
v_gene: TRBV11-2
abundance: -
d_gene: -
CDR3aa: CASSFGGGGSNEQFF
CDR3nt: TGTGCCAGCAGCTTCGGCGGGGGCGGGAGTAATGAGCAGTTCTTC

j_gene: TRBJ1-2
v_gene: TRBV5-6
abundance: -
d_gene: TRBD1
CDR3aa: CASSPVGGTGQDGYTF
CDR3nt: TGTGCCAGCAGCCCCGTGGGGGGGACAGGGCAGGATGGCTACACCTTC

j_gene: TRBJ2-3
v_gene: TRBV10-3
abundance: once
d_gene: -
CDR3aa: CATNGGGDTQYF
CDR3nt: TGTGCCACCAATGGAGGGGGAGATACGCAGTATTTT

j_gene: TRBJ2-1
v_gene: TRBV29-1
abundance: few
d_gene: TRBD2
CDR3aa: CSVVPAGGPRFF
CDR3nt: TGCAGCGTTGTCCCTGCGGGGGGGCCCCGGTTCTTC

j_gene: TRBJ1-6
v_gene: TRBV7-9
abundance: -
d_gene: -
CDR3aa: CASSSRTLNSPLHF
CDR3nt: TGTGCCAGCAGCTCCCGGACACTTAATTCACCCCTCCACTTT

j_gene: TRBJ2-3
v_gene: TRBV7-2
abundance: once
d_gene: TRBD1
CDR3aa: CASSRDRGGDTHTQYF
CDR3nt: TGTGCCAGCAGCAGAGATAGAGGGGGCGACACACATACGCAGTATTTT

j_gene: TRBJ1-1
v_gene: TRBV9
abundance: -
d_gene: -
CDR3aa: CASSPWTSGSNEPFF
CDR3nt: TGTGCCAGCAGCCCCTGGACTAGCGGGAGTAATGAGCCTTTCTTT

j_gene: TRBJ2-1
v_gene: TRBV7-9
abundance: -
d_gene: -
CDR3aa: CAGAQRGYNEQFF
CDR3nt: TGTGCCGGAGCCCAACGGGGGTACAATGAGCAGTTCTTC

j_gene: TRBJ1-6
v_gene: TRBV7-7
abundance: -
d_gene: -
CDR3aa: CAILGGRETQHFDF
CDR3nt: TGTGCCATCCTTGGGGGGAGGGAGACCCAACACTTCGACTTT

j_gene: TRBJ2-3
v_gene: TRBV7-4
abundance: -
d_gene: -
CDR3aa: CASSVGADTQTF
CDR3nt: TGTGCCAGCAGCGTAGGGGCAGATACGCAGACTTTT

j_gene: TRBJ1-4
v_gene: TRBV9
abundance: -
d_gene: TRBD1
CDR3aa: CASSLDLTGNTDAEEKLFF
CDR3nt: TGTGCCAGCAGCTTAGATCTGACAGGGAACACTGATGCTGAGGAAAAACTGTTTTTT